This is a list of T cell receptor beta chains from one sample in a study of OX40 agonist ivuxolimab in advanced cancers. Clones were read by immunoSEQ multiplex PCR, and TCRdb kept only the in-frame ones, dropping some. The sample includes tens of thousands of clones, roughly four fifths of them seen just once. The source material was CD4+ or CD8+ T cells sorted from blood, sampled in a trial of the OX40 agonist ivuxolimab. These receptors originate from an adult with an advanced solid tumor such as melanoma, head and neck, liver or kidney cancer. CDR3s include the opening cysteine and the closing phenylalanine or tryptophan. A D gene is named only where the DNA matches it firmly. Clone size appears in some rows only: once, few, many, or a class for an expanded clone.

>15|TRBJ1-6|NA|TRBV19|NA
TGTGCCAGTAAAGGGAAAGAGACTGGCAGTTCACCCCTCCACTTT
CASKGKETGSSPLHF
>13|TRBJ1-2|NA|TRBV27|NA
TGTGCCAGCAGCCAAGGGATAACTTATGGCTACACCTTC
CASSQGITYGYTF
>12|TRBJ2-7|NA|TRBV9|NA
TGTGCCAGCGACGGAGGGGCTGGCGAGCAGTACTTC
CASDGGAGEQYF
>14|TRBJ1-1|once|TRBV19|TRBD1
TGTGCCAGTAGTATGGGGACAGCCTCCACCGAAGCTTTCTTT
CASSMGTASTEAFF
>13|TRBJ2-1|NA|TRBV4-1|NA
TGCGCCAGCAGCCAAGGGGGGGAAAATGAGCAGTTCTTC
CASSQGGENEQFF
>12|TRBJ2-7|once|TRBV18|NA
TGTGCCAGCTCACCAAACGACTACGAGCAGTACTTC
CASSPNDYEQYF
>18|TRBJ2-2|NA|TRBV7-9|TRBD1
TGTGCCAGCAGCACACCGGGACAGGGGTTTTTGGGCACCGGGGAGCTGTTTTTT
CASSTPGQGFLGTGELFF
>15|TRBJ2-1|NA|TRBV5-4|NA
TGTGCCAGCAGCTTGGAGGTAGCCCCGTCCGGGGAGCAGTTCTTC
CASSLEVAPSGEQFF
>17|TRBJ2-2|once|TRBV7-2|NA
TGTGCCAGCACCAATCCCTTTGGCGGGGGCAAAGGGGGGGAGCTGTTTTTT
CASTNPFGGGKGGELFF
>10|TRBJ1-3|NA|TRBV30|NA
TGTGCCGCAGCTTGGAACACCATATATTTT
CAAAWNTIYF
>14|TRBJ2-5|NA|TRBV7-9|NA
TGTGCCAGCAGCCCACCCCTAGGACAAGAGACCCAGTACTTC
CASSPPLGQETQYF
>14|TRBJ1-2|once|TRBV6-6|NA
TGTGCCAGCAGTTACTCATCAGATGCCTATGGCTACACCTTC
CASSYSSDAYGYTF
>13|TRBJ1-1|few|TRBV28|NA
TGTGCCAGCGCGTTTGGGGATCTCACTGAAGCTTTCTTT
CASAFGDLTEAFF
>16|TRBJ2-1|NA|TRBV7-2|NA
TGTGCCAGCAGCTACATCCTAGCACTCAGGAACAATGAGCAGTTCTTC
CASSYILALRNNEQFF
>15|TRBJ1-4|NA|TRBV27|NA
TGTGCCAGCAGTTTAGGACGGGCAACTAATGAAAAACTGTTTTTT
CASSLGRATNEKLFF
>14|TRBJ2-7|NA|TRBV15|NA
TGTGCCACCAGCAGAGAAGGGAGTATCTACGAGCAGTACTTC
CATSREGSIYEQYF
>17|TRBJ2-3|NA|TRBV28|TRBD2
TGTGCCAGCAGCTCGCCGGGACTAGCGGGTAGCACAGATACGCAGTATTTT
CASSSPGLAGSTDTQYF
>16|TRBJ1-4|NA|TRBV27|NA
TGTGCCAGCAGTGGGACCCTGACACGGCCAGGTGAAAAACTGTTTTTT
CASSGTLTRPGEKLFF
>16|TRBJ1-3|once|TRBV7-6|NA
TGTGCCAGCAGCGCGTCACAGGGTCCCTCTGGAAACACCATATATTTT
CASSASQGPSGNTIYF
>14|TRBJ1-2|NA|TRBV4-1|NA
TGCGCCAGCAGCCAGTCACAGGGATTAAACGGCTACACCTTC
CASSQSQGLNGYTF
>15|TRBJ2-7|NA|TRBV28|NA
TGTGCCAGCAGGCCAGGGTTGTCCTTCTCCTACGAGCAGTACTTC
CASRPGLSFSYEQYF
>17|TRBJ1-5|NA|TRBV4-1|NA
TGCGCCAGCAGCCAAGATTTGTCAGGAGATAGCAATCAGCCCCAGCATTTT
CASSQDLSGDSNQPQHF
>14|TRBJ2-7|NA|TRBV6-1|NA
TGTGCCAGCAGTTTGGCGGGGACTTCCTACGAGCAGTACTTC
CASSLAGTSYEQYF
>15|TRBJ2-7|NA|TRBV7-9|NA
TGTGCCAGCAGCGCAAACTTAGGGCCAGGGAACGAGCAGTACTTC
CASSANLGPGNEQYF
>15|TRBJ2-3|NA|TRBV6-1|NA
TGTGCCAGCAGTGATTACGACAGGGAGGCAGATACGCAGTATTTT
CASSDYDREADTQYF
>14|TRBJ1-1|NA|TRBV6-1|NA
TGTGCCAGCAGGCCGGGACATTCGAACACTGAAGCTTTCTTT
CASRPGHSNTEAFF
>13|TRBJ1-1|NA|TRBV19|NA
TGTGCCAGCCAATGGGGTTGGGGCACTGAAGCTTTCTTT
CASQWGWGTEAFF
>14|TRBJ2-7|NA|TRBV6-5|TRBD2
TGTGCCAGCAACCCCCTAGCGGGGGCGTGGGAGCAGTACTTC
CASNPLAGAWEQYF
>11|TRBJ1-1|NA|TRBV19|NA
TGTGCCAGTAGTATTAAAACTGAAGCTTTCTTT
CASSIKTEAFF
>15|TRBJ2-1|NA|TRBV7-6|NA
TGTGCCAGCAGTCTCTCCCTAGCTACCTACAATGAGCAGTTCTTC
CASSLSLATYNEQFF
>16|TRBJ2-6|NA|TRBV4-1|NA
TGCGCCAGCAGCCAAGAGAGGTTCTCTGGGGCCAACGTCCTGACTTTC
CASSQERFSGANVLTF
>17|TRBJ2-1|NA|TRBV4-1|TRBD2
TGCGCCAGCAGCCCAAGACCAGCGGGAGGGTCCTACAATGAGCAGTTCTTC
CASSPRPAGGSYNEQFF
>13|TRBJ1-5|NA|TRBV5-5|NA
TGTGCCAGCAGCTTGTTAGGTAATCAGCCCCAGCATTTT
CASSLLGNQPQHF
>15|TRBJ2-7|NA|TRBV4-1|NA
TGCGCCAGCAGCCAAGATCCGGGCGGTTCCTACGAGCAGTACTTC
CASSQDPGGSYEQYF
>18|TRBJ2-2|NA|TRBV7-3|TRBD2
TGTGCCAGCAGCTTAGAACTATCTAGCGGGAGAGGAACCGGGGAGCTGTTTTTT
CASSLELSSGRGTGELFF
>14|TRBJ1-6|NA|TRBV7-9|NA
TGTGCCAGCAGCCCCCGGGGACAAATATCACCCCTCCACTTT
CASSPRGQISPLHF
>16|TRBJ1-1|NA|TRBV7-9|TRBD1
TGTGCCAGCAGCCCGCCCAGGACAGGGGCAAACACTGAAGCTTTCTTT
CASSPPRTGANTEAFF
>15|TRBJ2-1|NA|TRBV9|NA
TGTGCCAGCAGCGTCGGGGGCAGGGGATACAATGAGCAGTTCTTC
CASSVGGRGYNEQFF
>16|TRBJ2-1|NA|TRBV28|NA
TGTGCCAGCAGTTTACGAGAGGGTGCTGACTACAATGAGCAGTTCTTC
CASSLREGADYNEQFF